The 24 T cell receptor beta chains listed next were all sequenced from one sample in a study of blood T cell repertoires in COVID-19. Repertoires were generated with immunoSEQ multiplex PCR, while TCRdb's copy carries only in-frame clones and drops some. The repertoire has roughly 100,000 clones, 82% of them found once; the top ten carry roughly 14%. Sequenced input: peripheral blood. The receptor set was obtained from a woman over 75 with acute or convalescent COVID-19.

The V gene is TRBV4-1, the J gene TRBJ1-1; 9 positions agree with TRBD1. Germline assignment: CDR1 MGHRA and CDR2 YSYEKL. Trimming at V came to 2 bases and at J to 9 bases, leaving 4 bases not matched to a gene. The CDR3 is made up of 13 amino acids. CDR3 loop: CASSQLQGAQAFF. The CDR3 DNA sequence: TGCGCCAGCAGCCAATTACAGGGGGCTCAAGCTTTCTTT.

This CDR3 is CASSYGVPGTGLTGELFF. The CDR3 bases are TGTGCCAGCAGTTACGGGGTTCCAGGGACAGGGCTCACCGGGGAGCTGTTTTTT. This chain links TRBV27 with TRBJ2-2; TRBD1 aligns across 9 bases. CDR1 is MNHEY, CDR2 SMNVEV, per germline (reference sequence). V dropped 4 bases and J dropped 4; count of bases not matched to a gene: 13. The CDR3 contains 18 residues.

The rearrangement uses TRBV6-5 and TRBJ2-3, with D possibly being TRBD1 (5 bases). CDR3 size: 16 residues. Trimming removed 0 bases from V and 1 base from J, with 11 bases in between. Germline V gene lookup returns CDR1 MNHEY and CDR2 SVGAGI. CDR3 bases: TGTGCCAGCAGTTACTCGTGGGGCGGAGGCACAGATACGCAGTATTTT. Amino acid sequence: CASSYSWGGGTDTQYF.

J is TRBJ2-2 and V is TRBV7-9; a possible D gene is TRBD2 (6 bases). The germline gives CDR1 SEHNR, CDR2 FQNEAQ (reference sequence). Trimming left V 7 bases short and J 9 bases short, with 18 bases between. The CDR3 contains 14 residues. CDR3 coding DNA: TGTGCCAGCACCCTGGGACTTCCCCGATGGGAGCTGTTTTTT. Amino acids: CASTLGLPRWELFF.

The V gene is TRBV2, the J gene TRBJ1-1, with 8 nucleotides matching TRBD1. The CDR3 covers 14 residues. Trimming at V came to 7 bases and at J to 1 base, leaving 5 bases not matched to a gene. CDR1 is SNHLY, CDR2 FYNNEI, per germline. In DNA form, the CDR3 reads TGTGCCAGCAACCTTCAGGGGGCGAACACTGAAGCTTTCTTT. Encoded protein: CASNLQGANTEAFF.

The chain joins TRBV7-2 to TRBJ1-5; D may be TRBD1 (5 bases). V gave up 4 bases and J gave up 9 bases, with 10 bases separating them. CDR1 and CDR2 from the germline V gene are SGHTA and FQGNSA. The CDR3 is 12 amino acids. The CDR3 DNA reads TGTGCCAGCAGCTCGGCGGGGGGGCCCCAGCATTTT. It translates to CASSSAGGPQHF.

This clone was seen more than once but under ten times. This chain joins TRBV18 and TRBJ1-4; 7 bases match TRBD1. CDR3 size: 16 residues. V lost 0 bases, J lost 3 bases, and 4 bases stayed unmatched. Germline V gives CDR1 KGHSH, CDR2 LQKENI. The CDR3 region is CASSPPWDSSNEKLFF. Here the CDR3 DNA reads TGTGCCAGCTCACCACCGTGGGACAGCTCTAATGAAAAACTGTTTTTT.

In DNA, the CDR3 is TGCGCCAGCAGCGACGGGACAGGGCCCTACAATGAGCAGTTCTTC. Translating gives CASSDGTGPYNEQFF. The rearrangement links TRBV5-1 to TRBJ2-1; 9 nucleotides agree with TRBD1. This CDR3 region has 15 residues. Germline V gene data show CDR1 as SGHRS and CDR2 as YFSETQ. The J segment lost 2 bases and the V segment lost 4 bases, leaving 4 bases of the junction unmatched. Variable domain in full (rest from reference TRBV5-1 and TRBJ2-1): KAGVTQTPRYLIKTRGQQVTLSCSPISGHRSVSWYQQTPGQGLQFLFEYFSETQRNKGNFPGRFSGRQFSNSRSEMNVSTLELGDSALYLCASSDGTGPYNEQFFGPGTRLTVL.

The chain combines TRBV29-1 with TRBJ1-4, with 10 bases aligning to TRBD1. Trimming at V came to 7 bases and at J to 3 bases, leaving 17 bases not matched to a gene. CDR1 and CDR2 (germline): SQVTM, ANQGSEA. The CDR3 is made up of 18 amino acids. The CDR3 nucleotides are TGCAGCGCTCTAGTGGGACAGGGGTCCCGCCCGGCTAATGAAAAACTGTTTTTT. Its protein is CSALVGQGSRPANEKLFF.

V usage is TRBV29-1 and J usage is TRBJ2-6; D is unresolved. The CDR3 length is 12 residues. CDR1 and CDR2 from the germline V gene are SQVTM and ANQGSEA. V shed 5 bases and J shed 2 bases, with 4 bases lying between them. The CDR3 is CSVLAGANVLTF. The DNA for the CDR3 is TGCAGCGTTCTCGCTGGGGCCAACGTCCTGACTTTC.

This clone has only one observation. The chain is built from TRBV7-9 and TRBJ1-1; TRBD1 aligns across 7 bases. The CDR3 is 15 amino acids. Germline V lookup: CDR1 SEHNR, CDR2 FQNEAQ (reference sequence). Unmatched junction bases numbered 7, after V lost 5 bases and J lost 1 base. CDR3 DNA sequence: TGTGCCAGCAGCGGCCGACAGGGACCGAACACTGAAGCTTTCTTT. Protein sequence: CASSGRQGPNTEAFF.

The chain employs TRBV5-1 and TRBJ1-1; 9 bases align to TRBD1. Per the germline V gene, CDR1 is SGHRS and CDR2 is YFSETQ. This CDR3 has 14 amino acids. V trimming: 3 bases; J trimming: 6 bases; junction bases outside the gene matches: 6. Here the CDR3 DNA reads TGCGCCAGCAGCTCGGGACAGGGAGCCGCTGAAGCTTTCTTT. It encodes CASSSGQGAAEAFF.

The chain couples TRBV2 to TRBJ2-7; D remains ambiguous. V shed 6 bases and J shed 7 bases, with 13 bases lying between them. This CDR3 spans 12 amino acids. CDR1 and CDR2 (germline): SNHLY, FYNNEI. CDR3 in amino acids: CASRTLRWEQYV. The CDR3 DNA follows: TGTGCCAGCAGGACACTTAGATGGGAGCAGTACGTC.

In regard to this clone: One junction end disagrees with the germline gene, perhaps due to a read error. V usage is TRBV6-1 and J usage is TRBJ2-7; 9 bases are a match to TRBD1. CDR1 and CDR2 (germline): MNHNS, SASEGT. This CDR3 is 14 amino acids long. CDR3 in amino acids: CASGDRGFSYEQYF. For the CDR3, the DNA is TGTGCCAGCGGTGACAGGGGGTTTTCCTACGAGCAGTACTTC.

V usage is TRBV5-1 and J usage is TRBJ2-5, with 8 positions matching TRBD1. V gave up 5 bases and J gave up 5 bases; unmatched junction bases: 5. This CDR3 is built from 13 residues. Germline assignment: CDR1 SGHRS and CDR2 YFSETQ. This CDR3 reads CASRPTGVETQYF. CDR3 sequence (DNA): TGCGCCAGCAGACCGACAGGGGTGGAGACCCAGTACTTC.

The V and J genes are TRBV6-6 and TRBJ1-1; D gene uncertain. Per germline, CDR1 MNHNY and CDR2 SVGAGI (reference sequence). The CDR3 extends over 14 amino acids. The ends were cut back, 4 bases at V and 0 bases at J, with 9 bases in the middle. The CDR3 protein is CASSSHQMNTEAFF. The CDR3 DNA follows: TGTGCCAGCAGTTCACATCAAATGAACACTGAAGCTTTCTTT.

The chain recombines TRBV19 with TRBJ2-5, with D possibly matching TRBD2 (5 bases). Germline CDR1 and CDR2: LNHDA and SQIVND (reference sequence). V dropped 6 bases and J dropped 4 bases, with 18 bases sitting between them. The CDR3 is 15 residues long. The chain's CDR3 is CASSLRGERGETQYF. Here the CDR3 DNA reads TGTGCCAGTAGCCTCCGGGGTGAAAGAGGAGAGACCCAGTACTTC.

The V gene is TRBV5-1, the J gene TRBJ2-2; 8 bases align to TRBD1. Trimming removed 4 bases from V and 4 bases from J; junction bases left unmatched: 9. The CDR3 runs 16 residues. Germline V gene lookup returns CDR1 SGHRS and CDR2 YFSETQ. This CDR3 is CASSPGQGLSTGELFF. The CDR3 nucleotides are TGCGCCAGCAGCCCTGGACAGGGCCTCTCCACCGGGGAGCTGTTTTTT.

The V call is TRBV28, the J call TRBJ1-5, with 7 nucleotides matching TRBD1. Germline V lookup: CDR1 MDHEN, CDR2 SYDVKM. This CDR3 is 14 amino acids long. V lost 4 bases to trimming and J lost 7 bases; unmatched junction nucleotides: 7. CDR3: CASSSDRDGQPQHF. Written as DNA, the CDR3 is TGTGCCAGCAGTTCTGACAGGGACGGACAGCCCCAGCATTTT.

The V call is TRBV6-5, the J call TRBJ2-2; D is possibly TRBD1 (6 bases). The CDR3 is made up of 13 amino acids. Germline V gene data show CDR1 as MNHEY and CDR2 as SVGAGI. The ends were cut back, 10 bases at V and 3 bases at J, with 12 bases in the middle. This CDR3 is CAIHSGDTGELFF. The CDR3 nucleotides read TGTGCCATTCATTCAGGGGACACCGGGGAGCTGTTTTTT.

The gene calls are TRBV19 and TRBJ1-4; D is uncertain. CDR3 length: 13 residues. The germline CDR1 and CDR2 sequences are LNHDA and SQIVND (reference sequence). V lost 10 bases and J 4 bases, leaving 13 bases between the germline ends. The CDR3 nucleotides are TGTGCCACCCAACCGCAGATTAATGAAAAACTGTTTTTT. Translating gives CATQPQINEKLFF.

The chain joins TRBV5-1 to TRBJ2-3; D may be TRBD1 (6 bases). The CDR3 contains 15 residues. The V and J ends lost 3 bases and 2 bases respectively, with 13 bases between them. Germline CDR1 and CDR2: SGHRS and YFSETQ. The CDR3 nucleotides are TGCGCCAGCAGCTCCGGACAGAGCAACACAGATACGCAGTATTTT. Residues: CASSSGQSNTDTQYF.

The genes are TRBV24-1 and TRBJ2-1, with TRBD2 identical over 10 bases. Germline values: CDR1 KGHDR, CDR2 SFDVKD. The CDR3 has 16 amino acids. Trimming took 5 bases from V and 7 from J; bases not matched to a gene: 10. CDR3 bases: TGTGCCACCAGTGTCTCTTCTAGCGGGAGTTTGAATGAGCAGTTCTTC. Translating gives CATSVSSSGSLNEQFF.

The CDR3 spells CASSWVSGKLFF. The CDR3 DNA reads as TGTGCCAGCAGCTGGGTCTCGGGAAAACTGTTTTTT. The J gene is TRBJ1-4, the V gene TRBV5-5, with D uncertain. The CDR3 runs 12 residues. Trimming removed 3 bases from V and 10 bases from J, with 10 bases in between. Per germline, CDR1 SGHKS and CDR2 YYEKEE (reference sequence).